This T cell receptor beta chain was sequenced in a study of CD8 T cells in Susac syndrome. RNA was extracted with the RNeasy kit, and a quantity of about 0.5 to 1 ug was reverse transcribed using random hexamers. MiXCR, run by TCRdb on the immunoSEQ multiplex PCR reads, gives a single entry per CDR3 protein. The profile shows some 170,000 distinct CDR3 sequences, approximately 94% of them singletons. Germline V gene data show CDR1 as DFQATT and CDR2 as SNEGSKA (reference sequence). This CDR3 contains 11 residues. Trimming took 6 bases from V and 7 from J, leaving 13 bases between them. V is TRBV20-1 and J is TRBJ2-7; D may be TRBD2 (5 bases). The sequencing input was CD4+ T cells from PBMCs. This receptor was obtained from a human donor in good health. The CDR3 loop reads CSARDFAEQYF. The CDR3 region has the DNA TGCAGTGCCCGGGATTTTGCAGAGCAGTACTTC.